This T cell receptor beta chain stems from a study of T-cell memory formation after mild COVID-19. This clonotype has only one observation. The antigen remains unidentified. The CDR3 consists of 17 residues. TCRdb reprocessed the 5' RACE reads via MiXCR and lists one record per CDR3 protein. Of about 440,000 distinct CDR3 sequences listed, around 18% were seen once; the top ten hold 7.5% to 9.5%. Points from the study as a whole: The study found contracting CD4+ clones mainly in CM and EM and contracting CD8+ clones in EMRA. Later expanders leaned CD4+, whereas day 15 to 85 contracting clones were balanced CD4/CD8. The SARS-CoV-2 specificity of second-wave clones reaching peak at day 37 remained unverified.

The sequencing sample was made of PBMCs or a T cell subset sorted from them (not recorded which). This TCR derives from an adult woman who had mild COVID-19 (a few samples of this study predate the infection). Cell type and time point are not known. The chain is built from TRBV21-1 and TRBJ2-7. TRBV21-1 is designated a pseudogene. This CDR3 is CASSKARYLSLRYEQYF. In DNA, the CDR3 is TGTGCCAGCAGCAAAGCGAGGTATCTAAGCTTACGCTACGAGCAGTACTTC.